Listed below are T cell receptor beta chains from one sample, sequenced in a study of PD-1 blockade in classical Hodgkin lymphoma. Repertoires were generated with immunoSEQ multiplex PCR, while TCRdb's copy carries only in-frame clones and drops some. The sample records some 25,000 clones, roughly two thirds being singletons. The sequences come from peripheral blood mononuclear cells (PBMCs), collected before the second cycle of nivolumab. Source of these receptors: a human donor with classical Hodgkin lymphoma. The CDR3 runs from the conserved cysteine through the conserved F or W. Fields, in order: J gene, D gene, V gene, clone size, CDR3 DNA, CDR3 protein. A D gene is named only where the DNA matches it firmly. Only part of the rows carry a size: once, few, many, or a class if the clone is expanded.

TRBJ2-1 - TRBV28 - TGTGCCAGCACAGGGCAGTACAATGAGCAGTTCTTC CASTGQYNEQFF
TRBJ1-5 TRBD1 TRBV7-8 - TGTGCCAGCAGACCGGACAGGTCCAATCAGCCCCAGCATTTT CASRPDRSNQPQHF
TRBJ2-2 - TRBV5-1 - TGCGCCAGCAGCTTGGCCGACTCCCGGTACACCGGGGAGCTGTTTTTT CASSLADSRYTGELFF
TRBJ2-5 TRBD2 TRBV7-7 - TGTGCCAGCAGCCTCGGGACTAGCGGGGGGGTAGAGACCCAGTACTTC CASSLGTSGGVETQYF
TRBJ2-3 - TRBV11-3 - TGTGCCAGCAGCTTAGAAGGGTACGATACGCAGTATTTT CASSLEGYDTQYF
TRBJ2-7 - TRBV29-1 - TGCAGCGTTTCACTTCGGACAGATATTACTGCTACTACCTACGAGCAGTACTTC CSVSLRTDITATTYEQYF
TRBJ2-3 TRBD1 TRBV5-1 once TGCGCCAGCAGCACTACAGGGGCAGTCAGCACAGATACGCAGTATTTT CASSTTGAVSTDTQYF
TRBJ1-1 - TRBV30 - TGTGCCTGGACCAGGGTGGGCACTGAAGCTTTCTTT CAWTRVGTEAFF
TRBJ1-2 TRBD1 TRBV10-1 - TGCGCCAGAGGACAGGACGGCTGCTATGGCTACACCTTC CARGQDGCYGYTF
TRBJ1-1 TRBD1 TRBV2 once TGTGCCAGCAGCCAGGACAGGGAAACTGAAGCTTTCTTT CASSQDRETEAFF
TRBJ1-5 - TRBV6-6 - TGTGCCAGCAGTTACTCGAATATCGCGGGTCAGCCCCAGCATTTT CASSYSNIAGQPQHF